This entry lists 7 T cell receptor beta chains sequenced from one sample in a study of T cells after yellow fever vaccination. TCRdb independently ran MiXCR on the 5' RACE reads; one entry per CDR3 protein. The repertoire holds about 350,000 distinct CDR3 sequences, roughly 8.4% seen once, with around 17% in the top ten. The input for sequencing was PBMCs, taken roughly seven weeks after the first yellow fever vaccination. The receptors stem from a man younger than 30 who received the YFV17D yellow fever vaccine.

J is TRBJ2-3 and V is TRBV29-1; possible D gene TRBD1, 8 bases. CDR1 and CDR2 (germline): SQVTM, ANQGSEA. Trimming left V 1 base short and J 3 bases short, with 17 bases between. CDR3 length equals 16 residues. In DNA, the CDR3 is TGCAGCGTTGAAGGGAACAGGGGGGGATCTACAGATACGCAGTATTTT. This codes for CSVEGNRGGSTDTQYF.

The chain uses TRBV5-1 and TRBJ1-6; D is unclear. Germline values: CDR1 SGHRS, CDR2 YFSETQ. The CDR3 is 15 residues long. V was clipped by 4 bases and J by 8 bases, with 16 bases between them. The CDR3 region has the DNA TGCGCCAGCAGCGGGCCTCTTTCGCGGTATTCACCCCTCCACTTT. Translated: CASSGPLSRYSPLHF.

In its sample, this clonotype was seen a few times. The CDR3 loop reads CASSNRDRELREQYF. The CDR3, as DNA: TGTGCCAGCAGCAACCGGGACAGGGAACTTAGGGAGCAGTACTTC. The chain links TRBV21-1 to TRBJ2-7; TRBD1, the D gene given by the table, was not confirmed from the DNA. TRBV21-1 is a pseudogene locus. CDR3 length: 15 residues.

V and J are TRBV20-1 and TRBJ1-5; the D gene is possibly TRBD1 (6 bases). The germline gives CDR1 DFQATT, CDR2 SNEGSKA (reference sequence). The CDR3 covers 14 residues. Deletions cut 0 bases from V and 7 bases from J, with 13 bases between. Written as DNA, the CDR3 is TGCAGTGCTAGAGATCGGCAGGGGCTCCAGCCCCAGCATTTT. Translated: CSARDRQGLQPQHF.

This chain links TRBV27 with TRBJ2-1; D unclear. Germline CDR1 is MNHEY and CDR2 is SMNVEV (reference sequence). CDR3 length: 13 residues. Trimming pared 6 bases from V and 0 bases from J, leaving 6 bases between. The CDR3 nucleotides read TGTGCCAGCAGCCGGAGCTCCTACAATGAGCAGTTCTTC. Translation: CASSRSSYNEQFF.

This chain uses TRBV6-5 with TRBJ1-2, with D possibly TRBD1 on 5 matching bases. This CDR3 has 15 amino acids. Trimming stripped 4 bases from V and 2 bases from J, with 14 bases between. Germline values: CDR1 MNHEY, CDR2 SVGAGI. The CDR3: CASSSLGTGNYGYTF. CDR3 coding DNA: TGTGCCAGCAGTTCCCTCGGGACGGGGAACTATGGCTACACCTTC.

This clonotype turned up a few times. This chain uses TRBV19 with TRBJ1-5; D possibly corresponds to TRBD1 (5 bases). Germline CDR1 reads LNHDA; CDR2 reads SQIVND (reference sequence). Trimming took 7 bases from V and 7 from J, leaving 17 bases between them. CDR3 length: 14 residues. The CDR3 here is CASTTQQGSQPQHF. CDR3 nucleotide sequence: TGTGCCAGTACTACCCAGCAGGGCTCCCAGCCCCAGCATTTT.